This T cell receptor beta chain derives from a study of T cell responses to AZD1222 COVID-19 vaccine. Broader study findings: Spike-wide coverage was observed for vaccine-associated CD4 TCRs, with dominant responses at 160-218 and 743-854.

The CDR3 is made up of 13 amino acids. The V gene lost 1 base and the J gene lost 5 bases, with 8 bases spanning the gap. Germline V CDR1 and CDR2: MGHRA, YSYEKL. Only in-frame clones appear in the TCRdb table, and some are missing; sequencing was by immunoSEQ multiplex PCR. Among roughly 100,000 clones listed, around 90% were seen once. Turning to this clone: Its antigen is unidentified.

The J gene is TRBJ1-1, the V gene TRBV4-1, with unresolved D. This clonotype was obtained from an adult in good health. The sample consisted of peripheral blood, taken on day 0 of AZD1222 vaccination. The CDR3 region is CASSQGGFTEAFF. DNA of the CDR3: TGCGCCAGCAGCCAAGGAGGATTTACTGAAGCTTTCTTT.